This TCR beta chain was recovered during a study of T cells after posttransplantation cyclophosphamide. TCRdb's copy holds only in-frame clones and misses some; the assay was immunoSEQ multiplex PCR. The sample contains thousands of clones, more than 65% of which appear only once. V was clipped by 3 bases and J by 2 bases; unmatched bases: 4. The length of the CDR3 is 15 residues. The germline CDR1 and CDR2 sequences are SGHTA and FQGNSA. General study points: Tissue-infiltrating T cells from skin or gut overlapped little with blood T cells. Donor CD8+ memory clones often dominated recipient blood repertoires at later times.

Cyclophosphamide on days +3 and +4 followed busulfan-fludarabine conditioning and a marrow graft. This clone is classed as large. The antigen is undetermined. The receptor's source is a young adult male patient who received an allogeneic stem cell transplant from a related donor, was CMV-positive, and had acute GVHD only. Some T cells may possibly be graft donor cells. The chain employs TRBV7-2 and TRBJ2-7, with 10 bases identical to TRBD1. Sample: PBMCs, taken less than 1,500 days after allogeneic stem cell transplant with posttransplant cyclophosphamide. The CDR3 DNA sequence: TGTGCCAGCAGCTTCGCGGGACAGGGGACCTACGAGCAGTACTTC. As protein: CASSFAGQGTYEQYF.